These 12 T cell receptor beta chains were sequenced from one sample in a study of PD-1 blockade in classical Hodgkin lymphoma. The time point: newly diagnosed, previously untreated cHL patient sample. The repertoire was sequenced with immunoSEQ multiplex PCR; TCRdb's copy has only in-frame clones and lacks some. Of roughly 29,000 clones listed, 80% to 95% were seen once; the top ten hold under 4%. The sample taken for sequencing was peripheral blood mononuclear cells (PBMCs). The receptors stem from a human donor with classical Hodgkin lymphoma.

This chain connects TRBV27 to TRBJ2-2; TRBD2 matches at 7 bases. The germline V gene encodes CDR1 MNHEY and CDR2 SMNVEV (reference sequence). This CDR3 spans 16 amino acids. V trimming: 5 bases; J trimming: 2 bases; junction bases outside the gene matches: 8. The CDR3 sequence: CASSPQTSLNTGELFF. CDR3 sequence (DNA): TGTGCCAGCAGTCCCCAGACTAGCCTAAACACCGGGGAGCTGTTTTTT.

V and J are TRBV5-5 and TRBJ2-2; D perhaps matches TRBD2 (6 bases). The CDR3 is 17 residues long. From germline, CDR1 is SGHKS and CDR2 YYEKEE (reference sequence). V lost 0 bases to trimming and J lost 1 base, with 13 bases between them. CDR3 DNA sequence: TGTGCCAGCAGCTTGGAGCATCGCGGGAAGAACACCGGGGAGCTGTTTTTT. Encoded protein: CASSLEHRGKNTGELFF.

This clone showed up just once. This chain joins TRBV19 and TRBJ2-7; the match to TRBD1 covers 9 bases. CDR1 LNHDA and CDR2 SQIVND come from the germline V gene (reference sequence). V gave up 6 bases and J gave up 5 bases; unmatched junction bases: 5. The CDR3 loop spans 13 amino acids. The CDR3 DNA reads as TGTGCCAGTAGAAGACAGGGGGGCGACGAGCAGTACTTC. It codes for CASRRQGGDEQYF.

The rearrangement uses TRBV19 and TRBJ1-4; unclear D gene. Germline CDR1 LNHDA, CDR2 SQIVND (reference sequence). Trimming pared 4 bases from V and 5 bases from J, leaving 5 bases between. There are 12 residues in the CDR3. The CDR3 protein is CASSNWNEKLFF. For the CDR3, the DNA is TGTGCCAGTAGTAACTGGAATGAAAAACTGTTTTTT.

This rearrangement joins TRBV5-1 to TRBJ2-2, with D tentatively TRBD2 (6 bases). CDR3 length: 16 residues. Germline CDR1 SGHRS, CDR2 YFSETQ. V lost 0 bases and J lost 6, with 15 bases in between. CDR3 amino acids: CASSLVYRGGAGELFF. CDR3 bases: TGCGCCAGCAGCTTGGTGTATCGGGGCGGGGCCGGGGAGCTGTTTTTT.

The rearrangement joins TRBV23-1 to TRBJ2-1; TRBD2 aligns across 7 bases. TRBV23-1 is classed as an ORF, of uncertain function. The CDR3 length is 15 residues. Unmatched junction bases numbered 10, after V lost 9 bases and J lost 2 bases. Written as DNA, the CDR3 is TGCGCCAGGTTGCCGGGACTACGAACCTACAATGAGCAGTTCTTC. This sequence encodes CARLPGLRTYNEQFF.

The DNA for the CDR3 is TGTGCCAGCAGCGCGCCGGGACAGCAGTACGAGCAGTACTTC. Its protein product is CASSAPGQQYEQYF. The chain couples TRBV9 to TRBJ2-7; 7 bases agree with TRBD1. The germline V gene has CDR1 SGDLS and CDR2 YYNGEE. This CDR3 contains 14 residues. The ends lost 3 bases at V and 4 bases at J; junction bases unmatched: 7.

V and J are TRBV6-5 and TRBJ1-6, with no clear D. The germline V and J ends were trimmed by 2 bases and 7 bases, with 12 bases remaining between them. The CDR3 covers 15 residues. The germline CDR1 and CDR2 sequences are MNHEY and SVGAGI. CDR3 DNA sequence: TGTGCCAGCAGTTACGCGGTGGCAGGAAATTCACCCCTCCACTTT. Encoded protein: CASSYAVAGNSPLHF.

This chain links TRBV28 with TRBJ2-1, with 8 nucleotides matching TRBD2. CDR1 and CDR2 (germline): MDHEN, SYDVKM. The CDR3 runs 17 residues. Trimming took 6 bases from V and 1 from J; bases not matched to a gene: 11. This CDR3 is CASSRTSGGASYNEQFF. CDR3 nucleotide sequence: TGTGCCAGCAGCCGAACTAGCGGAGGGGCTTCCTACAATGAGCAGTTCTTC.

Regarding this clone: The same CDR3 can be traced to other DNA sequences in this sample. J is TRBJ2-4 and V is TRBV18, with no clear D. Germline V gives CDR1 KGHSH, CDR2 LQKENI. The CDR3 has 14 residues. V was cut by 0 bases and J by 4 bases, with 7 bases left in between. This CDR3 is CASSPPVGKNIQYF. DNA of the CDR3: TGTGCCAGCTCACCACCAGTCGGAAAAAACATTCAGTACTTC.

V and J are TRBV27 and TRBJ1-5, with D hard to call. Deletions cut 2 bases from V and 3 bases from J, with 8 bases between. This CDR3 has 14 amino acids. The germline V gene has CDR1 MNHEY and CDR2 SMNVEV (reference sequence). This chain's CDR3 is CASSLRAVNQPQHF. The CDR3 DNA is TGTGCCAGCAGTTTAAGGGCAGTCAATCAGCCCCAGCATTTT.

This chain links TRBV28 with TRBJ2-7; 14 bases fit TRBD2. CDR1 and CDR2 from the germline V gene are MDHEN and SYDVKM. V lost 5 bases, J lost 4 bases, and 7 bases stayed unmatched. CDR3 length equals 16 residues. CDR3 nucleotides: TGTGCCAGCAGTACGGCCGGGACTAGCGGGAGTTACGAGCAGTACTTC. Translated, it gives CASSTAGTSGSYEQYF.